These T cell receptor beta chains were read from a single sample in a study of blood T cell repertoires in COVID-19. TCRdb's copy holds only in-frame clones and misses some; the assay was immunoSEQ multiplex PCR. The sample consists of around 290,000 clones, roughly nine tenths of them appearing once. Material for sequencing was PBMCs or T cells enriched from blood (not recorded which). The source of these receptors is a woman aged 40 to 49 who had recovered from COVID-19. Each CDR3 is given with its conserved first and last residue. The order of the fields is V gene, J gene, clone size, D gene, CDR3 protein, CDR3 DNA. The D gene is left open where the match is weak. Some rows mark clone size as missing; the rest say once, few, many or name a class of expanded clone.

>TRBV6-5|TRBJ2-7|.|TRBD1
CASSYGVTGEAYEQYF
TGTGCCAGCAGTTATGGGGTGACAGGGGAGGCCTACGAGCAGTACTTC
>TRBV6-6|TRBJ1-5|.|.
CASTVSNSNQPQHF
TGTGCCAGCACAGTCTCGAATAGCAATCAGCCCCAGCATTTT
>TRBV19|TRBJ1-3|.|.
CASSEWERGSGNTIYF
TGTGCCAGTAGTGAGTGGGAAAGGGGCTCTGGAAACACCATATATTTT
>TRBV5-4|TRBJ1-6|.|.
CASSSRTEGPGSPLHF
TGTGCCAGCAGCTCCCGGACAGAAGGGCCTGGTTCACCCCTCCACTTT
>TRBV15|TRBJ1-5|.|.
CATSRGTGKDQPQHF
TGTGCCACCAGCAGAGGAACAGGGAAGGATCAGCCCCAGCATTTT
>TRBV19|TRBJ1-1|.|.
CASRLQGRPEAFF
TGTGCCAGTAGGCTACAGGGACGACCTGAAGCTTTCTTT
>TRBV11-2|TRBJ2-7|once|.
CASSLRTRTIFPYEQYF
TGTGCCAGCAGCCTCAGAACTCGGACTATATTTCCCTACGAGCAGTACTTC
>TRBV5-4|TRBJ1-2|.|.
CASSLATDSIYGYTF
TGTGCCAGCAGCTTGGCGACAGATTCGATCTATGGCTACACCTTC
>TRBV6-5|TRBJ2-3|.|TRBD2
CASKRGGLYTQYF
TGTGCCAGCAAGAGGGGAGGGCTCTATACGCAGTATTTT
>TRBV4-3|TRBJ2-3|.|TRBD2
CASSQVFPGLAGESDTQYF
TGCGCCAGCAGCCAAGTTTTTCCAGGACTAGCGGGAGAGTCAGATACGCAGTATTTT
>TRBV28|TRBJ1-3|.|TRBD1
CASRAGTGRSGNTIYF
TGTGCCAGCAGGGCTGGGACAGGCCGCTCTGGAAACACCATATATTTT
>TRBV29-1|TRBJ2-5|.|TRBD2
CSGLAGGAETQYF
TGCAGCGGACTAGCGGGAGGCGCAGAGACCCAGTACTTC
>TRBV23-1|TRBJ1-2|.|.
CASLLYGYTF
TGCGCCAGTCTACTCTATGGCTACACCTTC
>TRBV25-1|TRBJ1-1|once|.
CASSETPGGSTEAFF
TGTGCCAGCAGTGAAACGCCCGGGGGGTCCACTGAAGCTTTCTTT
>TRBV4-2|TRBJ2-7|.|TRBD2
CASSQYTSGNVAYEQYF
TGTGCCAGCAGCCAGTATACTAGCGGGAACGTAGCCTACGAGCAGTACTTC
>TRBV5-1|TRBJ1-6|once|.
CASSLGARQADSPLHF
TGCGCCAGCAGCTTGGGGGCAAGGCAAGCAGATTCACCCCTCCACTTT
>TRBV21-1|TRBJ2-1|.|.
CASSAQKGVGRTSSYNEQFF
TGTGCCAGCAGCGCCCAAAAGGGGGTAGGACGGACGAGCTCCTACAATGAGCAGTTCTTC
>TRBV18|TRBJ2-2|.|.
CASSPPGGTGELFF
TGTGCCAGCTCACCACCCGGGGGCACCGGGGAGCTGTTTTTT
>TRBV7-3|TRBJ2-1|.|TRBD2
CASSLGVAGGEDEQFF
TGTGCCAGCAGCTTGGGGGTAGCGGGAGGGGAAGATGAGCAGTTCTTC
>TRBV4-2|TRBJ2-1|.|.
CASSQDQPSSYNEQFF
TGTGCCAGCAGCCAAGATCAACCGAGCTCCTACAATGAGCAGTTCTTC
>TRBV6-5|TRBJ2-7|.|.
CASSYAQGPYEQYF
TGTGCCAGCAGTTACGCGCAGGGCCCCTACGAGCAGTACTTC
>TRBV13|TRBJ1-3|.|.
CASSSNHGRVGNTIYF
TGTGCCAGCAGCTCAAACCATGGGAGGGTCGGAAACACCATATATTTT
>TRBV28|TRBJ1-3|.|.
CASHPSSGNTIYF
TGTGCCAGCCACCCGAGCTCTGGAAACACCATATATTTT
>TRBV7-6|TRBJ2-7|few|TRBD1
CASSLRGQPSSYEQYF
TGTGCCAGCAGCTTAAGGGGACAGCCTTCCTCCTACGAGCAGTACTTC
>TRBV29-1|TRBJ2-5|.|TRBD1
CSGRELTGGGETQYF
TGCAGCGGTCGCGAGTTGACAGGGGGGGGAGAGACCCAGTACTTC
>TRBV9|TRBJ2-5|.|TRBD2
CASSPGRDPQETQYF
TGTGCCAGCAGTCCGGGGAGGGACCCTCAAGAGACCCAGTACTTC
>TRBV3-1/TRBV3-2|TRBJ1-4|.|.
CASSQRFSSHGGKLFF
TGTGCCAGCAGCCAAAGGTTTTCCAGCCACGGAGGAAAACTGTTTTTT
>TRBV12-5|TRBJ2-5|.|.
CASGLMYSWETQYF
TGTGCTAGTGGTTTGATGTACTCTTGGGAGACCCAGTACTTC
>TRBV4-1|TRBJ2-7|.|.
CASSQDGRGSYEQYF
TGCGCCAGCAGCCAAGATGGCAGGGGATCCTACGAGCAGTACTTC
>TRBV7-9|TRBJ1-1|.|.
CASSLAREGTEAFF
TGTGCCAGCAGCTTAGCGAGGGAAGGAACTGAAGCTTTCTTT
>TRBV3-1/TRBV3-2|TRBJ2-2|.|.
CASSQRASTGELFF
TGTGCCAGCAGCCAGAGGGCGTCCACCGGGGAGCTGTTTTTT
>TRBV4-1|TRBJ1-1|.|.
CASSQDRRGRAFF
TGCGCCAGCAGCCAAGATCGAAGGGGTCGGGCTTTCTTT
>TRBV7-3|TRBJ1-5|few|.
CASTRWGGAQPQHF
TGTGCCAGCACCCGTTGGGGCGGCGCTCAGCCCCAGCATTTT
>TRBV19|TRBJ2-7|.|.
CASSLQYSSRSYEQYF
TGTGCCAGTAGTCTACAATACAGCTCTCGCTCCTACGAGCAGTACTTC
>TRBV30|TRBJ1-2|.|.
CAWSPTHLRTSNYGYTF
TGTGCCTGGAGTCCAACCCACTTACGGACTTCTAACTATGGCTACACCTTC
>TRBV5-1|TRBJ2-1|.|.
CASSYHDSLEQFF
TGCGCCAGCAGCTACCACGACAGTCTTGAGCAGTTCTTC
>TRBV7-9|TRBJ2-5|.|TRBD2
CASSSSGSEWETQYF
TGTGCCAGCAGCTCTAGCGGGAGTGAATGGGAGACCCAGTACTTC
>TRBV14|TRBJ2-6|.|TRBD1
CANDRGLGLSRANVLTF
TGTGCCAACGACAGGGGGCTCGGTCTCTCGCGGGCCAACGTCCTGACTTTC
>TRBV5-1|TRBJ1-3|.|.
CASSIQGLSGNTIYF
TGCGCCAGCAGCATACAGGGTTTGTCTGGAAACACCATATATTTT
>TRBV7-9|TRBJ2-7|.|.
CASSLTRGSGGGEQYF
TGTGCCAGCAGCTTAACCAGAGGATCCGGGGGAGGAGAGCAGTACTTC
>TRBV5-4|TRBJ1-2|.|TRBD1
CASSATGGRDGYTF
TGTGCCAGCAGCGCGACAGGGGGCCGCGATGGCTACACCTTC
>TRBV20-1|TRBJ1-2|.|.
CSASPGSHGYTF
TGCAGTGCTAGTCCGGGGAGCCATGGCTACACCTTC